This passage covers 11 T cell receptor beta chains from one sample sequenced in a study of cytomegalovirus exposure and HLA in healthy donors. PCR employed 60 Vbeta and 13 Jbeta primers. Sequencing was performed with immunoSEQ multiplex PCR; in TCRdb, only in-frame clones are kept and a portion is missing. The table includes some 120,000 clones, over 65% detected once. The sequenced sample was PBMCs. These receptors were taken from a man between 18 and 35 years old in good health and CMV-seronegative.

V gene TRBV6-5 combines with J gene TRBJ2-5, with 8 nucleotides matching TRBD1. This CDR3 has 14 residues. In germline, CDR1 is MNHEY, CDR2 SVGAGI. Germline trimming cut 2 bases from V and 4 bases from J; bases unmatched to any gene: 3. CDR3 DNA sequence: TGTGCCAGCAGTTACGGGACAGGCGGAGAGACCCAGTACTTC. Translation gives CASSYGTGGETQYF.

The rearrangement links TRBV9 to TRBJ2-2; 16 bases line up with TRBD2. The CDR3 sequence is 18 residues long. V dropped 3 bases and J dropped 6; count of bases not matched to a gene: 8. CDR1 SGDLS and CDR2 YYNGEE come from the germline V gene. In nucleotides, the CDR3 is TGTGCCAGCAGCGAGGGACCGGGACTAGCGGGGGGGCCCGGGGAGCTGTTTTTT. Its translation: CASSEGPGLAGGPGELFF.

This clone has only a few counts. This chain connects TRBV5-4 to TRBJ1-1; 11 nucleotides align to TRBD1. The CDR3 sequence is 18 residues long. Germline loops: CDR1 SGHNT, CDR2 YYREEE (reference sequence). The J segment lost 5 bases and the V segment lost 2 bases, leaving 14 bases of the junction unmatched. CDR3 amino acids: CASSLKAVSGDRGTEAFF. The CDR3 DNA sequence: TGTGCCAGCAGCTTAAAGGCGGTATCGGGGGACAGGGGGACTGAAGCTTTCTTT.

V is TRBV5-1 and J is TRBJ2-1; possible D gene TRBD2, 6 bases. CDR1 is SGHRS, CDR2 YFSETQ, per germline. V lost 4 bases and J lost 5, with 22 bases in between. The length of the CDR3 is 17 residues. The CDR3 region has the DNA TGCGCCAGCAGCCTTCTCAGTAGCGGCGTTGCAGACAATGAGCAGTTCTTC. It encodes CASSLLSSGVADNEQFF.

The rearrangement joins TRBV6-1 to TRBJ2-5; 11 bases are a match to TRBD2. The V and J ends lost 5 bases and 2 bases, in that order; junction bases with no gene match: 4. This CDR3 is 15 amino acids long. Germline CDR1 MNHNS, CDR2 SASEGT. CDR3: CASSPIAGGQETQYF. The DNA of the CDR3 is TGTGCCAGCAGTCCGATAGCGGGGGGGCAAGAGACCCAGTACTTC.

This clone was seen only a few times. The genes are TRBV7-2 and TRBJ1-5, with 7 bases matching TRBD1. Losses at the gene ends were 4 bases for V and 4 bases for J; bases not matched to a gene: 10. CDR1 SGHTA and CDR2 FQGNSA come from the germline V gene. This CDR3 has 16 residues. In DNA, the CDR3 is TGTGCCAGCAGCTCAGGACAGGCGCTGGGAAATCAGCCCCAGCATTTT. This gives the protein CASSSGQALGNQPQHF. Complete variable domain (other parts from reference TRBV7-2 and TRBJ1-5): GAGVSQSPSNKVTEKGKDVELRCDPISGHTALYWYRQSLGQGLEFLIYFQGNSAPDKSGLPSDRFSAERTGGSVSTLTIQRTQQEDSAVYLCASSSGQALGNQPQHFGDGTRLSIL.

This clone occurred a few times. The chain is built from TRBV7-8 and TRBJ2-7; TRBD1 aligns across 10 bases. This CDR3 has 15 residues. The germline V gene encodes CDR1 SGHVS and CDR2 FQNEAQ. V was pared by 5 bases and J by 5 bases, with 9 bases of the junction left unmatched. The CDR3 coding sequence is TGTGCCAGCAGCCCCGGACAGGGGGGTAGCAACGAGCAGTACTTC. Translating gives CASSPGQGGSNEQYF.

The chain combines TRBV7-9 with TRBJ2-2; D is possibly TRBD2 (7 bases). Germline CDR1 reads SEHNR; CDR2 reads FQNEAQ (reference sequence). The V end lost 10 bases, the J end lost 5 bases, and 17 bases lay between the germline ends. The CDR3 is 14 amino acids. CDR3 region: CATLGGPGTGELFF. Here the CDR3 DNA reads TGTGCCACCCTGGGGGGGCCTGGGACCGGGGAGCTGTTTTTT.

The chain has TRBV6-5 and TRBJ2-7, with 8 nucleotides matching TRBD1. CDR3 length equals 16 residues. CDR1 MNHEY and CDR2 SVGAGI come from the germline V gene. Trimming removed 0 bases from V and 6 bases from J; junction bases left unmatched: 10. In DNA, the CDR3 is TGTGCCAGCAGTTACTCCGGACAGGGAAGGGCCCGCGAGCAGTACTTC. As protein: CASSYSGQGRAREQYF.

CDR3 loop: CASTTVLGRATYEQYF. The CDR3 DNA follows: TGTGCCAGCACCACGGTATTAGGGAGGGCTACCTACGAGCAGTACTTC. This chain joins TRBV21-1 and TRBJ2-7; no DNA check was done on the table's D call, TRBD2. TRBV21-1 is shown as a pseudogene. The CDR3 loop spans 16 amino acids.

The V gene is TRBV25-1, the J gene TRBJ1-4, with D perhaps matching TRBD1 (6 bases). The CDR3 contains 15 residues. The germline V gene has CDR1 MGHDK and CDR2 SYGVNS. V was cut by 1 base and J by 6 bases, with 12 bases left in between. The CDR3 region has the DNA TGTGCCAGCAGTGAATCGGGGGGCTCTGATGAAAAACTGTTTTTT. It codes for CASSESGGSDEKLFF.